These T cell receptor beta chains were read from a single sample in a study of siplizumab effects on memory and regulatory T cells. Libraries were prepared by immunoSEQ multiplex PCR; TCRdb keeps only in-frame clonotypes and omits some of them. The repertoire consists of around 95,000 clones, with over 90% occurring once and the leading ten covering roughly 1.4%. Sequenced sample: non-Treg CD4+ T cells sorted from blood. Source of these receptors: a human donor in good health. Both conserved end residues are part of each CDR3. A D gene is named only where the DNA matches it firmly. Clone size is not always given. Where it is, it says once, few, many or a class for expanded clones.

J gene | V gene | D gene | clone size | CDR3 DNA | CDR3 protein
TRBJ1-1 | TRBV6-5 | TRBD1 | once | TGTGCCAGCAGCCGACCTTCCCGACAGGGCGAACAAGCTTTCTTT | CASSRPSRQGEQAFF
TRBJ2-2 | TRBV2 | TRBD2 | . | TGTGCCAGCTCTAGCGGGTCCGCCGGGGAGCTGTTTTTT | CASSSGSAGELFF
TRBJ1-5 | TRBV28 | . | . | TGTGCCAGCCACCGGCCGAATGGGCCCCAGCATTTT | CASHRPNGPQHF
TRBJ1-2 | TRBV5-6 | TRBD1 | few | TGTGCCAGCAGCTTGGAGACAGGGTGGCTATCTAACTATGGCTACACCTTC | CASSLETGWLSNYGYTF
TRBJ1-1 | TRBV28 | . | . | TGTGCCAGCATCCCGTGGCAGGGGTTTGACACTGAAGCTTTCTTT | CASIPWQGFDTEAFF
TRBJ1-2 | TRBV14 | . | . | TGTGCCAGCAGCGCTGGGTACTATGGCTACACCTTC | CASSAGYYGYTF
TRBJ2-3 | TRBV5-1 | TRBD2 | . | TGCGCCAGCAGCTCTGGGACTAGCGTAGGATTCCTCACAGATACGCAGTATTTT | CASSSGTSVGFLTDTQYF
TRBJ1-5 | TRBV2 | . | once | TGTGCCAGCAGGGGGGACTGGAGCAATCAGCCCCAGCATTTT | CASRGDWSNQPQHF
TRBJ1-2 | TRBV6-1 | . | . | TGTGCCAGCAGTTACCAGGGGAGCTACACCTTC | CASSYQGSYTF
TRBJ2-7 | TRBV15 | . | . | TGTGCCACCAGTCGGGACGCCTCCTACGAGCAGTACTTC | CATSRDASYEQYF
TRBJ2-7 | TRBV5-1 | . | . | TGCGCCAGCAGCAACCGCGACCCAGCCTACGAGCAGTACTTC | CASSNRDPAYEQYF
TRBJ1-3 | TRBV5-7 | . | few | TGTGCCAGCAGCTTGGCGGTCCAGAACTCTGGAAACACCATATATTTT | CASSLAVQNSGNTIYF
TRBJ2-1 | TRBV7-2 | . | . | TGTGCCAGCAGCTTCTCGACAGGAGGTGAGCAGTTCTTC | CASSFSTGGEQFF
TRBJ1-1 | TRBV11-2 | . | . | TGTGCCAGCAGCTTACTAACCAGAACGGGACCGAACACTGAAGCTTTCTTT | CASSLLTRTGPNTEAFF
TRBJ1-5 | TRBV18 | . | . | TGTGCCAGCTCACGTCGGTCAGATAGCAATCAGCCCCAGCATTTT | CASSRRSDSNQPQHF
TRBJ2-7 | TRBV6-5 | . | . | TGTGCCAGCAGTTACGGCCCAGGGACCCACGAGCAGTACTTC | CASSYGPGTHEQYF
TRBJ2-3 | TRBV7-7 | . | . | TGTGCTAGCAGTCCTTTACCAGCAGATACGCAGTATTTT | CASSPLPADTQYF
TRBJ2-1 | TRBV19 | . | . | TGTGCCAGTCGATTCTGGCGGGACCATCACAATGAGCAGTTCTTC | CASRFWRDHHNEQFF
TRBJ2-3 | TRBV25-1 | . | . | TGTGCCAGCGCCGAAGATACGCAGTATTTT | CASAEDTQYF
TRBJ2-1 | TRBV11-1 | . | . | TGTGCCAGCAGCTTCTCGTGGGTTTCCGGCTACAATGAGCAGTTCTTC | CASSFSWVSGYNEQFF
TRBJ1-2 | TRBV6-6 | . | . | TGTGCCAGCAGTTACCATCCCGAGGCCGAGGGCTACACCTTC | CASSYHPEAEGYTF
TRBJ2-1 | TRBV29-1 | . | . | TGCAGCGTTGAAGGGGGGCGGGGTGGCTACAATGAGCAGTTCTTC | CSVEGGRGGYNEQFF
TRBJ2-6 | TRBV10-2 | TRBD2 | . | TGCGCCAGCTCGCGGGGGGAAGGGGCCAACGTCCTGACTTTC | CASSRGEGANVLTF
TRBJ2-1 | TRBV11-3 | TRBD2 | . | TGTGCCAGCAGCTTAGCACTAGCGGGAGCGAATGAGCAGTTCTTC | CASSLALAGANEQFF
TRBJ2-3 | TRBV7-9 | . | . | TGTGCCAGCTACCCCCCACTCGGTAGCGGTATCACAGATACGCAGTATTTT | CASYPPLGSGITDTQYF
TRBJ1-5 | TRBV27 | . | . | TGTGCCAGCAGTTTGGGTAGCAATCAGCCCCAGCATTTT | CASSLGSNQPQHF
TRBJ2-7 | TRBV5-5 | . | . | TGTGCCAGCAGCCTAACAGCCTACGAGCAGTACTTC | CASSLTAYEQYF
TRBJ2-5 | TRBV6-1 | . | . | TGTGCCAGCAGTCGACAGACAGAGGAGACCCAGTACTTC | CASSRQTEETQYF
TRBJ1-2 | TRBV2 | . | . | TGTGCCAGCAGATCAGGAATCCCTGGCTACACCTTC | CASRSGIPGYTF
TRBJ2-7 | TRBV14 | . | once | TGTGCCAGCAGCCGGCTAGTACTCTACGAGCAGTACTTC | CASSRLVLYEQYF
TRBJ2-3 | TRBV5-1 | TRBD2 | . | TGCGCCAGCAGCTTGTTGCGGGAGCCGCATACGCAGTATTTT | CASSLLREPHTQYF
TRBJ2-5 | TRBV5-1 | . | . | TGCGCCAGCAGTTTCGGGTCCCAAGAGACCCAGTACTTC | CASSFGSQETQYF
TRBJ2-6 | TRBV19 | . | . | TGTGCCAGTAGGAATAGGGGGGGTTCTTCCGGGGCCAACGTCCTGACTTTC | CASRNRGGSSGANVLTF
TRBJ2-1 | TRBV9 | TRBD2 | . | TGTGCCAGCAGCGCGTTTCTAGCGGGAGTCGATGAGCAGTTCTTC | CASSAFLAGVDEQFF
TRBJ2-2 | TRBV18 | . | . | TGTGCCAGCTCACCCCCTAGGGACACCGGGGAGCTGTTTTTT | CASSPPRDTGELFF
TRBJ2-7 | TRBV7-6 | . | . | TGTGCCAGCAGCTTAGGGGACGGTAGCTCCTACGAGCAGTACTTC | CASSLGDGSSYEQYF
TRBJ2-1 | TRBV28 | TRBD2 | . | TGTGCCAGCGTACCAGCGGGAGCCTGGAATGAGCAGTTCTTC | CASVPAGAWNEQFF
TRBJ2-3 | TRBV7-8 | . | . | TGTGCCAGCAGCTTACGTCGAACAGGGGGGGAGTTAGTGGATACGCAGTATTTT | CASSLRRTGGELVDTQYF
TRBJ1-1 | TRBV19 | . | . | TGTGCCAGTAGACTAGCTCAGGAGTACACTGAAGCTTTCTTT | CASRLAQEYTEAFF
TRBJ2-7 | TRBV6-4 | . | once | TGTGCCAGCAGTGACGAACTACCCAACTACGAGCAGTACTTC | CASSDELPNYEQYF
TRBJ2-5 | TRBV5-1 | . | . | TGCGCCAGCAGCCCACCGGGGACCTTCCAAGAGACCCAGTACTTC | CASSPPGTFQETQYF
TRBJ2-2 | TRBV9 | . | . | TGTGCCAGCAGCGTAGGTATTACCGGGGAGCTGTTTTTT | CASSVGITGELFF
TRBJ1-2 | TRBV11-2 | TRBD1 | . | TGTGCCAGCAGCTACTACAGCCCGACAGGGGGTGGCGGCTACACCTTC | CASSYYSPTGGGGYTF
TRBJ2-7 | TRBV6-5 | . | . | TGTGCCAGCAGTTACGTACAGGGACCAACCTACGAGCAGTACTTC | CASSYVQGPTYEQYF
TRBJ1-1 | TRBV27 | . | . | TGTGCCAGCAGTTTGGGGGGCGCAGGAGGAATGAACACTGAAGCTTTCTTT | CASSLGGAGGMNTEAFF
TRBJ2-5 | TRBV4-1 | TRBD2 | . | TGCGCCAGCAGCCAAGATGGAGCGGGAGTCCGGGAGACCCAGTACTTC | CASSQDGAGVRETQYF
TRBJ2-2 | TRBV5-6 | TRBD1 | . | TGTGCCAGCAGCTTGGTGGGACAGGGAGTCGGGGAGCTGTTTTTT | CASSLVGQGVGELFF
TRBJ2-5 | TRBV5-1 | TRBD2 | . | TGCGCCAGCAGCTTGAGAATAGTGCGGGGAGGGGAGACCCAGTACTTC | CASSLRIVRGGETQYF
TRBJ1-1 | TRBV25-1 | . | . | TGTGCCAGCAGTGAATATAGACAGAGTGGGAACACTGAAGCTTTCTTT | CASSEYRQSGNTEAFF
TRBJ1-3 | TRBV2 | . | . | TGTGCCAGCAGGGATCAGGGAGTCATAGGAAACACCATATATTTT | CASRDQGVIGNTIYF